Each of the 24 T cell receptor beta chains below was sequenced from the same sample in a study of blood T cell repertoires in COVID-19. Data came from immunoSEQ multiplex PCR; TCRdb stores just in-frame clones and leaves some out. This table holds about 310,000 clones, around nine tenths found once. The source material was PBMCs or T cells enriched from blood (not recorded which). These receptors all stem from a man aged 55 to 69 who had recovered from COVID-19.

In this sample, this clone turned up once. This chain links TRBV7-9 with TRBJ2-1; 10 bases line up with TRBD1. The CDR3 sequence is 19 residues long. V was pared by 4 bases and J by 3 bases, with 15 bases of the junction left unmatched. Germline V CDR1 and CDR2: SEHNR, FQNEAQ (reference sequence). The DNA for the CDR3 is TGTGCCAGCAGCTCGACCCGGGACAGGGGTGTAGTCTACTACAATGAGCAGTTCTTC. It encodes CASSSTRDRGVVYYNEQFF.

The chain is built from TRBV7-9 and TRBJ2-2, with 8 bases identical to TRBD2. V shed 0 bases, J shed 3 bases, and the junction held 0 bases outside the gene matches. This CDR3 has 15 amino acids. The germline gives CDR1 SEHNR, CDR2 FQNEAQ (reference sequence). The CDR3 sequence: CASSLALADTGELFF. CDR3 nucleotides: TGTGCCAGCAGCTTAGCACTAGCGGACACCGGGGAGCTGTTTTTT.

This clone was seen a few times. The genes are TRBV5-6 and TRBJ2-7, with 7 bases lining up with TRBD2. Trimming removed 4 bases from V and 3 bases from J; junction bases left unmatched: 10. The CDR3 is made up of 15 amino acids. Germline V gives CDR1 SGHDT, CDR2 YYEEEE. In DNA, the CDR3 is TGTGCCAGCAGCCCCCCGACAGCGGGATTCTACGAGCAGTACTTC. It encodes CASSPPTAGFYEQYF. Complete variable domain (other parts from reference TRBV5-6 and TRBJ2-7): DAGVTQSPTHLIKTRGQQVTLRCSPKSGHDTVSWYQQALGQGPQFIFQYYEEEERQRGNFPDRFSGHQFPNYSSELNVNALLLGDSALYLCASSPPTAGFYEQYFGPGTRLTVT.

CDR3 amino acids: CASSLGQYTEAFF. The CDR3 DNA is TGTGCCAGCAGCTTGGGACAGTACACTGAAGCTTTCTTT. The chain carries TRBV5-5 and TRBJ1-1; TRBD1 might be the D (5 bases). In germline, CDR1 is SGHKS, CDR2 YYEKEE (reference sequence). The CDR3 sequence is 13 residues long. V shed 0 bases and J shed 3 bases, with 6 bases lying between them. Supplemented by reference TRBV5-5 and TRBJ1-1, the full variable domain reads DAGVTQSPTHLIKTRGQQVTLRCSPISGHKSVSWYQQVLGQGPQFIFQYYEKEERGRGNFPDRFSARQFPNYSSELNVNALLLGDSALYLCASSLGQYTEAFFGQGTRLTVV.

The chain is built from TRBV24-1 and TRBJ2-5; a possible D gene is TRBD1 (6 bases). Germline loops: CDR1 KGHDR, CDR2 SFDVKD. Trimming removed 3 bases at V and 6 bases at J, with 10 bases between. This CDR3 has 13 residues. CDR3 region: CATSDQGLKTQYF. In nucleotides, the CDR3 is TGTGCCACCAGTGATCAGGGGTTAAAGACCCAGTACTTC.

This clone turned up a few times. This sequence joins TRBV14 and TRBJ1-1, with D possibly being TRBD1 (5 bases). Trimming stripped 4 bases from V and 5 bases from J, with 14 bases between. The CDR3 has 14 residues. Germline-derived CDR1 and CDR2 are SGHDN and FVKESK. CDR3 protein: CASSLWGGTTEAFF. In nucleotides, the CDR3 is TGTGCCAGCAGCCTGTGGGGGGGGACGACTGAAGCTTTCTTT.

The chain carries TRBV9 and TRBJ2-1; tentative D call: TRBD2 (6 bases). Germline lookup yields CDR1 SGDLS and CDR2 YYNGEE. Trimming shortened V by 4 bases and J by 10 bases, and 24 bases separated the two germline ends. This CDR3 comprises 16 residues. The CDR3: CASSPRGPGSSLEQFF. The CDR3 bases are TGTGCCAGCAGCCCCCGGGGCCCCGGGAGTTCGCTCGAGCAGTTCTTC.

V gene TRBV7-8 combines with J gene TRBJ2-1, with TRBD2 identical over 9 bases. V was pared by 4 bases and J by 3 bases, with 7 bases of the junction left unmatched. This CDR3 region has 16 residues. Germline V CDR1 and CDR2: SGHVS, FQNEAQ. CDR3 DNA: TGTGCCAGCAGCTCTTCAGCGGGAGGAAGCTACAATGAGCAGTTCTTC. This gives the protein CASSSSAGGSYNEQFF.

This chain joins TRBV2 and TRBJ2-5; possible D gene TRBD1, 7 bases. Germline assignment: CDR1 SNHLY and CDR2 FYNNEI. The length of the CDR3 is 15 residues. Trimming removed 0 bases from V and 5 bases from J, with 13 bases in between. The DNA for the CDR3 is TGTGCCAGCAGTGAAGCTAGCCAGGGGGGCGAGACCCAGTACTTC. This translates into CASSEASQGGETQYF. Drawing the rest from reference TRBV2 and TRBJ2-5, the complete variable domain is EPEVTQTPSHQVTQMGQEVILRCVPISNHLYFYWYRQILGQKVEFLVSFYNNEISEKSEIFDDQFSVERPDGSNFTLKIRSTKLEDSAMYFCASSEASQGGETQYFGPGTRLLVL.

This chain links TRBV9 with TRBJ2-1; TRBD2 aligns across 10 bases. V gave up 2 bases and J gave up 4 bases; unmatched junction bases: 6. Germline V lookup: CDR1 SGDLS, CDR2 YYNGEE. This CDR3 contains 16 residues. CDR3 region: CASSVNSGRIYNEQFF. The CDR3 region has the DNA TGTGCCAGCAGCGTTAATAGCGGGAGGATTTACAATGAGCAGTTCTTC.

The chain has TRBV4-2 and TRBJ2-7; a possible D gene is TRBD1 (5 bases). V dropped 8 bases and J dropped 0 bases, with 17 bases sitting between them. Germline CDR1 is LGHNA and CDR2 is YNFKEQ. CDR3 length equals 15 residues. This CDR3 reads CASSSWGSLSYEQYF. The CDR3 bases are TGTGCCAGCTCGAGTTGGGGCAGCCTCTCCTACGAGCAGTACTTC.

CDR3 region: CASRIGPVGNTIYF. CDR3 in DNA: TGTGCCAGCAGGATCGGTCCGGTCGGAAACACCATATATTTT. This chain joins TRBV28 and TRBJ1-3; D remains ambiguous. Trimming took 6 bases from V and 4 from J, leaving 13 bases between them. Germline-derived CDR1 and CDR2 are MDHEN and SYDVKM. CDR3 size: 14 residues.

This chain joins TRBV29-1 and TRBJ1-1; D gene unclear. With 5 bases removed from V and 1 base from J, the gap between germline ends came to 14 bases. The length of the CDR3 is 14 residues. Germline V lookup: CDR1 SQVTM, CDR2 ANQGSEA. The CDR3 here is CSVRPNRGNTEAFF. The DNA for the CDR3 is TGCAGCGTTCGGCCTAACCGGGGGAACACTGAAGCTTTCTTT. The full variable domain, rest sourced from reference TRBV29-1 and TRBJ1-1, is SAVISQKPSRDICQRGTSLTIQCQVDSQVTMMFWYRQQPGQSLTLIATANQGSEATYESGFVIDKFPISRPNLTFSTLTVSNMSPEDSSIYLCSVRPNRGNTEAFFGQGTRLTVV.

The gene calls are TRBV19 and TRBJ2-6; 7 bases are a match to TRBD1. From germline, CDR1 is LNHDA and CDR2 SQIVND (reference sequence). The CDR3 loop spans 15 amino acids. V trimming: 4 bases; J trimming: 4 bases; junction bases outside the gene matches: 4. The CDR3 is CASSNRGSGANVLTF. The CDR3 DNA is TGTGCCAGTAGTAACAGGGGCTCAGGGGCCAACGTCCTGACTTTC.

This chain uses TRBV7-9 with TRBJ1-4; 9 bases fit TRBD1. This CDR3 spans 18 amino acids. In germline, CDR1 is SEHNR, CDR2 FQNEAQ (reference sequence). Unmatched junction bases numbered 10, after V lost 5 bases and J lost 0 bases. The CDR3 bases are TGTGCCAGCAGCCAATACGGACAGGGGCGGCCAACTAATGAAAAACTGTTTTTT. This codes for CASSQYGQGRPTNEKLFF.

This clone was picked up one time. The genes are TRBV10-3 and TRBJ2-7; no clear D. The germline V gene has CDR1 ENHRY and CDR2 SYGVKD. CDR3 length: 14 residues. Trimming pared 3 bases from V and 2 bases from J, leaving 11 bases between. CDR3 in amino acids: CAISEQTTPYEQYF. The DNA of the CDR3 is TGTGCCATCAGTGAACAGACAACCCCCTACGAGCAGTACTTC.

V and J are TRBV5-8 and TRBJ1-2, with D unclear. Per germline, CDR1 SGHTS and CDR2 YDEGEE. This CDR3 comprises 13 residues. V lost 4 bases, J lost 4 bases, and 11 bases lay in between. The CDR3 coding sequence is TGTGCCAGCAGCCTGCGGGCCGCCTATGGCTACACCTTC. Its protein is CASSLRAAYGYTF.

The V and J genes are TRBV7-8 and TRBJ2-2; maybe TRBD2 (6 bases). Germline-derived CDR1 and CDR2 are SGHVS and FQNEAQ. With 3 bases removed from V and 5 bases from J, the gap between germline ends came to 13 bases. The CDR3 is 15 amino acids. CDR3 protein: CASSLEGGSTGELFF. In DNA form, the CDR3 reads TGTGCCAGCAGCTTGGAGGGTGGATCGACCGGGGAGCTGTTTTTT.

The J gene is TRBJ2-4, the V gene TRBV5-1; TRBD2 is a possible D gene (5 bases). Germline V CDR1 and CDR2: SGHRS, YFSETQ. This CDR3 contains 14 residues. Trimming pared 1 base from V and 8 bases from J, leaving 13 bases between. CDR3: CASSLFGEWDIQYF. The DNA of the CDR3 is TGCGCCAGCAGCTTGTTCGGGGAATGGGACATTCAGTACTTC.

This chain connects TRBV4-1 to TRBJ2-2; 7 bases match TRBD2. There are 15 residues in the CDR3. After removal of 6 bases from V and 3 bases from J, the junction contained 7 bases not matched to a gene. The germline gives CDR1 MGHRA, CDR2 YSYEKL. CDR3 bases: TGCGCCAGCAGAAGGGAGGGGCCGGACACCGGGGAGCTGTTTTTT. Residues: CASRREGPDTGELFF.

This clone occurred once. J is TRBJ1-1 and V is TRBV11-3; the D gene is possibly TRBD1 (6 bases). The CDR3 consists of 13 residues. V was trimmed by 5 bases and J by 7 bases, leaving 14 bases between them. Germline V gene data show CDR1 as SGHNT and CDR2 as YENEEA. DNA of the CDR3: TGTGCCAGCAGCCTACAGCAGGGGAGTGAAGCTTTCTTT. Translating gives CASSLQQGSEAFF.

The rearrangement uses TRBV28 and TRBJ1-2; TRBD1 might be the D (5 bases). Germline lookup yields CDR1 MDHEN and CDR2 SYDVKM. There are 14 residues in the CDR3. Trimming took off 2 bases at V and 6 bases at J, with 13 bases between the two ends. The CDR3 region has the DNA TGTGCCAGCAGTTTACAGGGACCGGGGGATGGCTACACCTTC. This gives the protein CASSLQGPGDGYTF.

This clone has more than one count but fewer than ten. The chain employs TRBV19 and TRBJ1-5; D is unresolved. The V end was cut by 4 bases, the J end by 9 bases, with 16 bases between. The germline gives CDR1 LNHDA, CDR2 SQIVND (reference sequence). The CDR3 is 14 residues long. CDR3 in amino acids: CASSTMTSLRPQHF. CDR3 in DNA: TGTGCCAGTAGTACCATGACATCCTTGAGGCCCCAGCATTTT.

The gene calls are TRBV28 and TRBJ2-7, with TRBD1 matching over 8 bases. The CDR3 runs 14 residues. Per the germline V gene, CDR1 is MDHEN and CDR2 is SYDVKM. V dropped 6 bases and J dropped 2; count of bases not matched to a gene: 6. In nucleotides, the CDR3 is TGTGCCAGCAGCGGAGGACAGGGAGCCTACGAGCAGTACTTC. It encodes CASSGGQGAYEQYF.